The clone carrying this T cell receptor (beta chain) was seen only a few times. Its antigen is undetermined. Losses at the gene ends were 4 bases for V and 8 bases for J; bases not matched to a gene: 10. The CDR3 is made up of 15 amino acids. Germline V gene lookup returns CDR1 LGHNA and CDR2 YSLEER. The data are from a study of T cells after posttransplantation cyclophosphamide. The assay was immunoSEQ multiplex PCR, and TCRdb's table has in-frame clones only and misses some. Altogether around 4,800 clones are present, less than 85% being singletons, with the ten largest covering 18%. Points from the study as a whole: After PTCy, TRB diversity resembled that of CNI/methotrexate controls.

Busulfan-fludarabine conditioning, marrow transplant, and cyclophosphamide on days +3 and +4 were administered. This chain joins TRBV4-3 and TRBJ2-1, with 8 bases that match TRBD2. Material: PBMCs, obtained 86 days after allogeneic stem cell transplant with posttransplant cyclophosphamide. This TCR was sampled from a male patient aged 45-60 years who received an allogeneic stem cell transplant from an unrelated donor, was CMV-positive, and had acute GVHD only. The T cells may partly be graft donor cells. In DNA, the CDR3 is TGCGCCAGCAGCCCCGGGGGGGGGAATTTTTATGAGCAGTTCTTC. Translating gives CASSPGGGNFYEQFF.